This entry describes one T cell receptor (beta chain). Its target is not known. V lost 3 bases and J lost 7, with 12 bases in between. The CDR3 contains 13 residues. Germline CDR1 SGHTA, CDR2 FQGTGA. This entry belongs to a study of CD8+CD57+ T cells in acquired aplastic anemia. In the study overall: Isolated CD4+ and CD8+ cells, once sorted, yielded DNA averaging roughly 3.2 ug.

Findings and caveats of the study: Significance was not reached for CD8+ Simpson's diversity between patients and controls.

All sequencing subjects had displayed CD8+CD57+ cell expansion on flow cytometry. Patients had not yet gotten any therapy when their blood was taken for sampling. Genomic DNA, the template, was used for profiling of the TCR beta VDJ and CDR3. TCRdb re-called the reads through MiXCR, storing one row per CDR3 protein. The table records approximately 130,000 distinct CDR3 sequences, about 43% of them present only once. The receptor was derived from a human donor with aplastic anemia. The rearrangement joins TRBV7-3 to TRBJ2-5; D remains unclear. What was sequenced was sorted CD4+, CD8+, or CD8+CD57+ T cells (not recorded which) from PBMCs. CDR3 amino acids: CASSLSQPGTQYF. In DNA form, the CDR3 reads TGTGCCAGCAGCTTGAGTCAGCCGGGGACCCAGTACTTC.